This TCR beta chain was sequenced in a study of shared clonotypes between healthy human individuals. Study-wide results and caveats: Larger estimated richness was generally seen in naive subsets than in memory subsets.

On this clone: Its antigen is currently unknown. Within the sample, other DNA sequences also encode this same CDR3.

This CDR3 is built from 17 residues. Germline CDR1 and CDR2: SGHVS and FQNEAQ. Unmatched junction bases numbered 8, after V lost 0 bases and J lost 6 bases. This table comes from immunoSEQ multiplex PCR, and its TCRdb copy is limited to in-frame clones, with some not included. The data hold millions of clones, with about 92% observed a single time. The source of this sequence is a man aged 18 to 29 in good health. Some clones in this sample may be carry-over from other donors' samples. The chain employs TRBV7-8 and TRBJ2-1, with 10 bases aligning to TRBD2. The sequenced material came from naive CD4+ T cells from PBMCs. The subset denotes: CD45RA+ positively selected. CDR3 loop: CASSLAPGLAGVNEQFF. CDR3 DNA: TGTGCCAGCAGCTTAGCCCCTGGGCTAGCGGGAGTCAATGAGCAGTTCTTC.